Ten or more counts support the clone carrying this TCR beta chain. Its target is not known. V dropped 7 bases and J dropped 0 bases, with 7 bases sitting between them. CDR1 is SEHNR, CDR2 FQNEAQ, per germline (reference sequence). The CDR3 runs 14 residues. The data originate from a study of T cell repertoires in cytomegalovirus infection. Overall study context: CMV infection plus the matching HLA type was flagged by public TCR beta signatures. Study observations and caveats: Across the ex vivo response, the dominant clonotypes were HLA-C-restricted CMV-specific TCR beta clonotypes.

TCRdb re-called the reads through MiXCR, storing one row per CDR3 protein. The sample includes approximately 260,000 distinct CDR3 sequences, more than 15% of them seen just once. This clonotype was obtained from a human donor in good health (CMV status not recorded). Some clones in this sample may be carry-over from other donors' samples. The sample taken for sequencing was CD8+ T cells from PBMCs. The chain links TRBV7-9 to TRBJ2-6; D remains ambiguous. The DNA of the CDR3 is TGTGCCAGCATAGTCCTCTCTGGGGCCAACGTCCTGACTTTC. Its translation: CASIVLSGANVLTF.